This TCR beta chain was sequenced during a study of T-cell memory formation after mild COVID-19. Looked up from germline, CDR1 is GTSNPN and CDR2 is SVGIG (reference sequence). The CDR3 totals 14 residues. With V trimmed by 0 bases and J by 3 bases, 3 bases remained unmatched. TCRdb re-called the 5' RACE reads through MiXCR, storing one row per CDR3 protein. The table includes approximately 190,000 distinct CDR3 sequences, about 17% detected once. The V and J genes are TRBV30 and TRBJ2-7; 9 nucleotides line up with TRBD2. Sequencing was carried out using PBMCs or a T cell subset sorted from them (not recorded which). The source is an adult woman who had mild COVID-19 (a few samples of this study predate the infection). Cell type and time point are not known. CDR3 sequence (DNA): TGTGCCTGGAGTGTGCTAGCGGGAAACTACGAGCAGTACTTC. Protein: CAWSVLAGNYEQYF. The variable domain in full, completed from reference TRBV30 and TRBJ2-7, reads SQTIHQWPATLVQPVGSPLSLECTVEGTSNPNLYWYRQAAGRGLQLLFYSVGIGQISSEVPQNLSASRPQDRQFILSSKKLLLSDSGFYLCAWSVLAGNYEQYFGPGTRLTVT.